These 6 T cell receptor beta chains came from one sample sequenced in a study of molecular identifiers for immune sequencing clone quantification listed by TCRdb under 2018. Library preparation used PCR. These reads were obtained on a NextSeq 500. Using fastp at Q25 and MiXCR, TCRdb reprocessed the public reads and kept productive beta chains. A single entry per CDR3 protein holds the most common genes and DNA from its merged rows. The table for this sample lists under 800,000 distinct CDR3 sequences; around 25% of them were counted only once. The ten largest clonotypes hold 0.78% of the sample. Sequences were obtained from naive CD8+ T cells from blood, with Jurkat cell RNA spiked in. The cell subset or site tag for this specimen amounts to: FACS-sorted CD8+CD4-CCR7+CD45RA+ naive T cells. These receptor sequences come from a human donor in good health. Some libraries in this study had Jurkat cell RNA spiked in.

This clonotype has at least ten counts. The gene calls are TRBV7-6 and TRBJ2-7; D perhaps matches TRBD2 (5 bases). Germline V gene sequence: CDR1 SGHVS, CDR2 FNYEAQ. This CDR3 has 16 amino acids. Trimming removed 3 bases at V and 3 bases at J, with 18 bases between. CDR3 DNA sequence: TGTGCCAGCAGCTTTAGCTCTCTGGACGGGGACTACGAGCAGTACTTC. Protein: CASSFSSLDGDYEQYF.

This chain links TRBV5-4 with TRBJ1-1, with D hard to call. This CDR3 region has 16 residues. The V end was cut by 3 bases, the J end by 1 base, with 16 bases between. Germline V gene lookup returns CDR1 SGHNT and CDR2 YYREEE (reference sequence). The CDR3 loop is CASSWQGRRTNTEAFF. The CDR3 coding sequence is TGTGCCAGCAGCTGGCAAGGTCGCCGCACGAACACTGAAGCTTTCTTT.

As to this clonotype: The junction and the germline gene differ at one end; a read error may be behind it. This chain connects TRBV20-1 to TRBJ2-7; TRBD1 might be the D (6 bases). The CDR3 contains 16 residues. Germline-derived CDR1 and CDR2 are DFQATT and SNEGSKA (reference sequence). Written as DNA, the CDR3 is TGCAGTGCTAGAGACCTGCAGGGGTCCCCGCACTACGAGCAGCACTTC. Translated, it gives CSARDLQGSPHYEQHF.

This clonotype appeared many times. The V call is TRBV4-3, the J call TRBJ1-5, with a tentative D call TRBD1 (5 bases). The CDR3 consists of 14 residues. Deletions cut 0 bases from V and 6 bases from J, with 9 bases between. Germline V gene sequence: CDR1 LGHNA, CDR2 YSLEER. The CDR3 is CASSQDREGQPQHF. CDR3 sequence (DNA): TGCGCCAGCAGCCAAGACAGGGAAGGTCAGCCCCAGCATTTT.

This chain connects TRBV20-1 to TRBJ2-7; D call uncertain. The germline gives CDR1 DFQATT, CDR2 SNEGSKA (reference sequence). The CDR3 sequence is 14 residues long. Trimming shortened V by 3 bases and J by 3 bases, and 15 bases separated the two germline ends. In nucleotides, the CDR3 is TGCAGTGCTAGTGAGGCAGTGTACCTCTACGAGCAGTACTTC. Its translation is CSASEAVYLYEQYF.

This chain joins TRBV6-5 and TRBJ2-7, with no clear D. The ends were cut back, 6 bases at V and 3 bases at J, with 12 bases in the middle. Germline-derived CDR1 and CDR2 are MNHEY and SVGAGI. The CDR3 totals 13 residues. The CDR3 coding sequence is TGTGCCAGCAGGGAAAATTTGAACTACGAGCAGTACTTC. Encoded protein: CASRENLNYEQYF.